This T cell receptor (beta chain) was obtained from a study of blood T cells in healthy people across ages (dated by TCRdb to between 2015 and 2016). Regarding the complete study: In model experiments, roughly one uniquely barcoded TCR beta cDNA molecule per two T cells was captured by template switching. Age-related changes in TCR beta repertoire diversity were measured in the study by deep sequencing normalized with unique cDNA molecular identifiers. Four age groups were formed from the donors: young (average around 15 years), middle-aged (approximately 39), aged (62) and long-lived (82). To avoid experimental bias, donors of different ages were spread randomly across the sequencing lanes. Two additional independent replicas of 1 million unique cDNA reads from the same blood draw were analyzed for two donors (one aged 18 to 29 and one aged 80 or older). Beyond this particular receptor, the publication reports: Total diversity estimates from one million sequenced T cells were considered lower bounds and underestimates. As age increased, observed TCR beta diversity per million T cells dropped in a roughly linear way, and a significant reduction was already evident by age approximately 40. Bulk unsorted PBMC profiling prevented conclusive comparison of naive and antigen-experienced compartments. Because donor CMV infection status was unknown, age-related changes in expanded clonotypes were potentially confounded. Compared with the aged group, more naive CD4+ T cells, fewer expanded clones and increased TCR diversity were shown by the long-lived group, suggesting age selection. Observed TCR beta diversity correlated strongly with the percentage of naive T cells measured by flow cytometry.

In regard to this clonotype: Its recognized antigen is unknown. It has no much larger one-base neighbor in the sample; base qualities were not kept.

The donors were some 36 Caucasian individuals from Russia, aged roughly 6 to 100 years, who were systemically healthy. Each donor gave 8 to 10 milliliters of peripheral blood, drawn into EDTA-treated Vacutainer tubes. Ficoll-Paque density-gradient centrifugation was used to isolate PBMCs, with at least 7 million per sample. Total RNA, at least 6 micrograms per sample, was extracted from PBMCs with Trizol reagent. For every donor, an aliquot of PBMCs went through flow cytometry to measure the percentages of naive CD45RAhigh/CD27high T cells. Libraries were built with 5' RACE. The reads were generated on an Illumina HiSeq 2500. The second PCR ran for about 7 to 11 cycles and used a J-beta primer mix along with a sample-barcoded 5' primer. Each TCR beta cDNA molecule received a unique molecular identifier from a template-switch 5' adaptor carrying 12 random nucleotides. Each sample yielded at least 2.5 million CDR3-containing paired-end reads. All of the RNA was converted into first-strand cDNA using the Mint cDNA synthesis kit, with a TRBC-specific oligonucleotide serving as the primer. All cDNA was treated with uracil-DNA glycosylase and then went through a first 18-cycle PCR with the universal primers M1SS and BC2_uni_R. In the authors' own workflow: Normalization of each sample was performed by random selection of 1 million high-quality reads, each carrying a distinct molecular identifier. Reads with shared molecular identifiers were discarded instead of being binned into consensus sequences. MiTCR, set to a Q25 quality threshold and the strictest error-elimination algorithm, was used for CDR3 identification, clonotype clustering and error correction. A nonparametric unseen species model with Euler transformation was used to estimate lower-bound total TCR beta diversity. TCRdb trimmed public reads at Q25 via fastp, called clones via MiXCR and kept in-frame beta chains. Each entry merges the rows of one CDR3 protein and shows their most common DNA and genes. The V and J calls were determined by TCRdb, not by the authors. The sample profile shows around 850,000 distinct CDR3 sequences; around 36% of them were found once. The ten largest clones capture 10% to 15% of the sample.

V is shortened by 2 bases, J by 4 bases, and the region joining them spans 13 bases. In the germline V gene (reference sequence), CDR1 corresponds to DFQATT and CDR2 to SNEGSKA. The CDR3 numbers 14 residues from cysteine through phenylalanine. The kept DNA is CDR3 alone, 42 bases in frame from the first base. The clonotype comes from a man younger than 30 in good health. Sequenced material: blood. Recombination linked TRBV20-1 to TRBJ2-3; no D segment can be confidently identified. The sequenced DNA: TGCAGTGCTAGAAGGAGCTCCCCAGCAGATACGCAGTATTTT. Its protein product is CSARRSSPADTQYF.